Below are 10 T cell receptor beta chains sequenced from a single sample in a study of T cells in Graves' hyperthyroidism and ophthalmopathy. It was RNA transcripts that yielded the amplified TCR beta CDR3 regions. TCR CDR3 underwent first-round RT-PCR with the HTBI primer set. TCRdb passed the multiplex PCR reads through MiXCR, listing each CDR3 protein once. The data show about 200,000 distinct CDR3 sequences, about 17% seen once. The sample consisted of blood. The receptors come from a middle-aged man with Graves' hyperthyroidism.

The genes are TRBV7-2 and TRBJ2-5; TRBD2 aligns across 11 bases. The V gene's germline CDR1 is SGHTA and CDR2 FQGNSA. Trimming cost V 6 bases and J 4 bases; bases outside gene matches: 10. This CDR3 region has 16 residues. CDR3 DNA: TGTGCCAGCAGTAAGAATAGCGGGGGGGCTAGAGAGACCCAGTACTTC. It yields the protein CASSKNSGGARETQYF.

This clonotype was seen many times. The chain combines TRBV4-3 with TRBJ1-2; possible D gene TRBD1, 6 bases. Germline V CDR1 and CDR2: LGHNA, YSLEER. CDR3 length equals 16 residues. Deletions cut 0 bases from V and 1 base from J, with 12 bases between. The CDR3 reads CASSQERGEYNYGYTF. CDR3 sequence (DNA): TGCGCCAGCAGCCAAGAAAGGGGGGAATATAACTATGGCTACACCTTC.

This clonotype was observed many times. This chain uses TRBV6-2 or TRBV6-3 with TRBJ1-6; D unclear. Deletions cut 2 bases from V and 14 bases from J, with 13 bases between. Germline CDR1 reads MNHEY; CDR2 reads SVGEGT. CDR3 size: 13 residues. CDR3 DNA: TGTGCCAGCAGTTACAACGCCCTGAGGGCCCTCCACTTT. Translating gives CASSYNALRALHF.

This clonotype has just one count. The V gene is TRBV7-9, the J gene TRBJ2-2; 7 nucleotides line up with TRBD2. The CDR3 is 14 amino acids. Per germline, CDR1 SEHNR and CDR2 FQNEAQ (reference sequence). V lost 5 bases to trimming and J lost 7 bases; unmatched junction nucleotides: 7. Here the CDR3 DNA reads TGTGCCAGCAGCACCCGGGGGGTTGACGGGGAGCTGTTTTTT. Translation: CASSTRGVDGELFF.

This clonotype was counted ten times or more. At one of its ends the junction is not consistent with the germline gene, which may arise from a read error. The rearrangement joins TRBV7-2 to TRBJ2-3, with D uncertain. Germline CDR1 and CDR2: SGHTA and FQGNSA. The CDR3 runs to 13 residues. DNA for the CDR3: TGTGCCAGCGGCTTTCCCTCGCAGGATACGCAGTATTTT. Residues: CASGFPSQDTQYF.

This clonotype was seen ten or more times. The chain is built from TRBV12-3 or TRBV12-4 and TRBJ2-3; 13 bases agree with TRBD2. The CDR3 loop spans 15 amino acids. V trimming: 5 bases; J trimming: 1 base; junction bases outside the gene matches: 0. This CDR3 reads CASSGLAGGTDTQYF. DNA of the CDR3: TGTGCCAGCAGTGGACTAGCGGGGGGCACAGATACGCAGTATTTT.

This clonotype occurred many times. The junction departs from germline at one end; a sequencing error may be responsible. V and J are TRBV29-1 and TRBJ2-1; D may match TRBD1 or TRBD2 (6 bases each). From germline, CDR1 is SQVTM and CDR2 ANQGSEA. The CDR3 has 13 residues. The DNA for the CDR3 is TGCAGCGTTGAAGATTGGCGGGACAACGAGCAGTTCTTC. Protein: CSVEDWRDNEQFF.

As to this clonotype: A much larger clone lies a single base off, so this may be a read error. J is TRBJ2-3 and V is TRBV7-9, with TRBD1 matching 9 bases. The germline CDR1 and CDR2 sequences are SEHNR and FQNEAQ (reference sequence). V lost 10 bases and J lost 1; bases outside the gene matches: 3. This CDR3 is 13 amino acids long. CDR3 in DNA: TGTGCCACCGACAGGGGGGGCACAGATACGCAGTATTTT. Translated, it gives CATDRGGTDTQYF.

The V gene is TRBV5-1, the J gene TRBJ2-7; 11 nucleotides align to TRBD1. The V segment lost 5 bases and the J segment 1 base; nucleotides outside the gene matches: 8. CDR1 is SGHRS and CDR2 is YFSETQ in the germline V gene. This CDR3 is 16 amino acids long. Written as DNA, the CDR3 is TGCGCCAGCAGTTCTACCGGACAGGGGGCTTCCTACGAGCAGTACTTC. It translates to CASSSTGQGASYEQYF. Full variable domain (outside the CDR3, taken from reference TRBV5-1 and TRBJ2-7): KAGVTQTPRYLIKTRGQQVTLSCSPISGHRSVSWYQQTPGQGLQFLFEYFSETQRNKGNFPGRFSGRQFSNSRSEMNVSTLELGDSALYLCASSSTGQGASYEQYFGPGTRLTVT.

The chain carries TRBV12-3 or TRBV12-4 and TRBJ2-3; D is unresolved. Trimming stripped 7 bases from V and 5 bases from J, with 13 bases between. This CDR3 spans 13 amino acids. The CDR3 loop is CASIEEGLDTQYF. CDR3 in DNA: TGTGCCAGCATTGAGGAAGGGTTAGATACGCAGTATTTT.